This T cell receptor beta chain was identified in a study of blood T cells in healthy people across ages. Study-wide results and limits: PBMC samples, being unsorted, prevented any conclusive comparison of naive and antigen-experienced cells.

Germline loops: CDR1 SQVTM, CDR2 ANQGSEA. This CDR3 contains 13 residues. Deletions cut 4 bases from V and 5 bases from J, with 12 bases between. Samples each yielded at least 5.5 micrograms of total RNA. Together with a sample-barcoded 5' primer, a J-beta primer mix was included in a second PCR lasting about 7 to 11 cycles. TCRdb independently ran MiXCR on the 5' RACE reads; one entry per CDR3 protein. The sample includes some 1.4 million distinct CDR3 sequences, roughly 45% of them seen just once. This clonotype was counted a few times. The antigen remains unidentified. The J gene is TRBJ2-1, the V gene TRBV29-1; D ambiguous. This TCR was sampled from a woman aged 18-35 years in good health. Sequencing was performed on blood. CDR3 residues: CSVVGNGNNEQFF. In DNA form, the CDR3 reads TGCAGCGTTGTGGGGAATGGGAACAATGAGCAGTTCTTC.